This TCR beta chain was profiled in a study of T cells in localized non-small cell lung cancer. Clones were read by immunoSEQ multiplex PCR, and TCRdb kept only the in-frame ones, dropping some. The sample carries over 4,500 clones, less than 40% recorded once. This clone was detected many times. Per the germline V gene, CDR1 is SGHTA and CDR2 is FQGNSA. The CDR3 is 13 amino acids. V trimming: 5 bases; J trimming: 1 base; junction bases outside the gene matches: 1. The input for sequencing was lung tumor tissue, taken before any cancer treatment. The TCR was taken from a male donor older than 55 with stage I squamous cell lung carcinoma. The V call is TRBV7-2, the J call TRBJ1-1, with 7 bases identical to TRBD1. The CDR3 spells CASSQGGNTEAFF. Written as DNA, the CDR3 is TGTGCCAGCAGCCAGGGGGGGAACACTGAAGCTTTCTTT. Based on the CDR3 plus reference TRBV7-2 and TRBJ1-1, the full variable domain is GAGVSQSPSNKVTEKGKDVELRCDPISGHTALYWYRQSLGQGLEFLIYFQGNSAPDKSGLPSDRFSAERTGGSVSTLTIQRTQQEDSAVYLCASSQGGNTEAFFGQGTRLTVV.